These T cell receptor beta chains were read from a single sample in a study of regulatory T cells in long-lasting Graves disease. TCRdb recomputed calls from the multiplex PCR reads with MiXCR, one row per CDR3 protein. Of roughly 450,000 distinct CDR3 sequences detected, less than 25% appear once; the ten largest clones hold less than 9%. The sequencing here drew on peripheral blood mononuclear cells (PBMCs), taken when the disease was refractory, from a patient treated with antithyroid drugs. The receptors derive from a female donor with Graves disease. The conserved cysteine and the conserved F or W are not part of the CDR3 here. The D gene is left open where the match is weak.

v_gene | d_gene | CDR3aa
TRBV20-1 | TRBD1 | SARDPRQGAYEQY
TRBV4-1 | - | ASSQRGESNYGYT
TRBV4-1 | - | ASSQEGVGYGYT
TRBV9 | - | ASSSDGATNEKLF
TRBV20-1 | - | SASDLLAGYEQY
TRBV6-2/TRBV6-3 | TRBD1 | ASRPGQLNEKLF
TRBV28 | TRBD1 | ASSKNSLTGGRPTNEKLF
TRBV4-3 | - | ASSQDLGLSPLH
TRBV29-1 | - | SVRGAAGELF
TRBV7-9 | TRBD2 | ASSFPAGGAYEQY
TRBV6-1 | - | ASWELPRLEAF
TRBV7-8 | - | ASSLAHSTYEQY
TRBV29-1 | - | SVPGETTEAF
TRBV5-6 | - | ASSLTPGWSYGYT
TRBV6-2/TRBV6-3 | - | ASRGPRTGTQY
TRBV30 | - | AWSILYEQY
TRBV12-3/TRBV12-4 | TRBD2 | ASSLRLAGGPDSSYNEQF
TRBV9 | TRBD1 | ASSVGDRARWEQY
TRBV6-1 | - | ASRDTGHEQY
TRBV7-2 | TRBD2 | ASSLGGLAGVHNEQF
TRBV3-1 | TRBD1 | ASSRTGRQETQY
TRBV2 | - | ASSGGRSGANVLT
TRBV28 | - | ASGTGGFSSNQPQH
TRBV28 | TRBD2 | ASSLSSGRPGNIQY
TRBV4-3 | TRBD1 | ASSQPTGNNEKLF
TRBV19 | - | ASSMVGNTEAF
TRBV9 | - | ASSVADSNSYEQY
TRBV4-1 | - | ASSHPPASSLNSNTGELF
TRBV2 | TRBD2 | ASSLRLAGGRNEQF
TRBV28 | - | ASAEGWQPQH
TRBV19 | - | ASSIRSRAGLYEKLF
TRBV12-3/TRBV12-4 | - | ACSLNYEQY
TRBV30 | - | AWSGTALNQPQH
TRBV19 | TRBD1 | ASSGQAGANVPT
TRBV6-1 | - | ASRDTGFTEAF
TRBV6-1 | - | ASSHLVLVDRISNYGYT
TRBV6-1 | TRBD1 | ASSRQGGEQY
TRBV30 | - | AWSVDVNEKLF
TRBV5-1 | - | ASSLLGSQGELF
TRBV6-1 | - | ASIPTGRFWTQY
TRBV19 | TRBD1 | ASSMGQGDTYEQY
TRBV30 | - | AWSLATANTEAF
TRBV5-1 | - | ASRTDSLGNSPLH